This entry lists 11 T cell receptor beta chains sequenced from one sample in a study of cytomegalovirus exposure and HLA in healthy donors. The PCR had 60 Vbeta and 13 Jbeta primers. Produced via immunoSEQ multiplex PCR; TCRdb's table is partial and in-frame only. Of 120,000 or so clones listed, about four fifths are singletons. Specimen: PBMCs. The origin of the receptors is a man between 18 and 35 years old in good health and CMV-seronegative.

DNA for the CDR3: TGCGCCAGCAGCTTTGGGGCTAGCGGGAGAGAGACCCAGTACTTC. This encodes CASSFGASGRETQYF. J is TRBJ2-5 and V is TRBV5-1; 10 nucleotides agree with TRBD2. The CDR3 is made up of 15 amino acids. J gave up 4 bases and V 2 bases, and 5 bases lay outside the gene matches. Germline loops: CDR1 SGHRS, CDR2 YFSETQ.

The rearrangement uses TRBV18 and TRBJ2-7; 8 bases map to TRBD2. V lost 3 bases to trimming and J lost 3 bases; unmatched junction nucleotides: 4. The CDR3 has 14 amino acids. Germline CDR1 KGHSH, CDR2 LQKENI. As DNA, the CDR3 is TGTGCCAGCTCACCGGTGGCGGGAGGCTACGAGCAGTACGTC. Translation gives CASSPVAGGYEQYV.

V and J are TRBV11-2 and TRBJ2-2; D not certain. Trimming stripped 4 bases from V and 2 bases from J, with 17 bases between. CDR3 size: 17 residues. CDR1 SGHAT and CDR2 FQNNGV come from the germline V gene. The CDR3 sequence is CASSSRNSATNTGELFF. CDR3 sequence (DNA): TGTGCCAGCAGCTCCCGAAACTCGGCGACTAACACCGGGGAGCTGTTTTTT.

Only one count was recorded for this clone. This CDR3 reads CATSRGDSYEQYF. CDR3 sequence (DNA): TGTGCCACCAGCAGAGGAGACAGCTACGAGCAGTACTTC. V is TRBV15 and J is TRBJ2-7, with a weak D call TRBD1 (5 bases). The CDR3 spans 13 residues. The V gene's germline CDR1 is LNHNV and CDR2 YYDKDF (reference sequence). V was clipped by 1 base and J by 3 bases, with 7 bases between them.

CDR3 in DNA: TGTGCCTGGAGTGACAGACAAGAGACCCAGTACTTC. The encoded protein is CAWSDRQETQYF. The chain carries TRBV30 and TRBJ2-5; D ambiguous. In germline, CDR1 is GTSNPN, CDR2 SVGIG (reference sequence). The CDR3 length is 12 residues. Deletions cut 1 base from V and 2 bases from J, with 5 bases between.

The rearrangement uses TRBV5-1 and TRBJ2-7; 8 nucleotides match TRBD2. Germline loops: CDR1 SGHRS, CDR2 YFSETQ. The ends lost 3 bases at V and 2 bases at J; junction bases unmatched: 10. The CDR3 runs 16 residues. CDR3 region: CASSSGAGVLTYEQYF. The CDR3 DNA reads as TGCGCCAGCAGCTCGGGAGCGGGAGTTCTGACCTACGAGCAGTACTTC.

The J gene is TRBJ2-7, the V gene TRBV19; possible D gene TRBD1, 6 bases. The CDR3 is 15 residues long. CDR1 and CDR2 from the germline V gene are LNHDA and SQIVND (reference sequence). Trimming stripped 0 bases from V and 2 bases from J, with 11 bases between. CDR3 protein: CASSIDLDSTYEQYF. The CDR3, as DNA: TGTGCCAGTAGTATAGATCTGGACAGTACCTACGAGCAGTACTTC.

J is TRBJ2-5 and V is TRBV19; 8 nucleotides agree with TRBD1. V gave up 3 bases and J gave up 5 bases; unmatched junction bases: 8. Germline V lookup: CDR1 LNHDA, CDR2 SQIVND (reference sequence). This CDR3 has 15 amino acids. The CDR3 DNA reads TGTGCCAGTAGTATTATCAGGGGGCCATGGGAGACCCAGTACTTC. Encoded protein: CASSIIRGPWETQYF.

CDR3 sequence (DNA): TGTGCCAGAGAACTAGCGATCTCCTACGAGCAGTACTTC. This encodes CARELAISYEQYF. The rearrangement links TRBV28 to TRBJ2-7, with TRBD2 matching 7 bases. This CDR3 has 13 amino acids. Trimming cost V 9 bases and J 0 bases; bases outside gene matches: 5. The germline gives CDR1 MDHEN, CDR2 SYDVKM.

The chain is built from TRBV14 and TRBJ2-7, with D tentatively TRBD2 (5 bases). Trimming cost V 1 base and J 6 bases, with 19 bases left between them. The V gene's germline CDR1 is SGHDN and CDR2 FVKESK. The CDR3 has 16 amino acids. CDR3 residues: CASSQAPLTGLGEQYV. Written as DNA, the CDR3 is TGTGCCAGCAGCCAAGCTCCCCTTACTGGACTGGGCGAGCAGTACGTC.

This chain links TRBV10-2 with TRBJ2-2; weak D call: TRBD1 (7 bases). The CDR3 extends over 13 amino acids. V shed 7 bases and J shed 7 bases, with 13 bases lying between them. Per the germline V gene, CDR1 is WSHSY and CDR2 is SAAADI. CDR3 DNA sequence: TGCGCCAGCATGATCCAGGGGGGCGGGGAGCTGTTTTTT. This encodes CASMIQGGGELFF.